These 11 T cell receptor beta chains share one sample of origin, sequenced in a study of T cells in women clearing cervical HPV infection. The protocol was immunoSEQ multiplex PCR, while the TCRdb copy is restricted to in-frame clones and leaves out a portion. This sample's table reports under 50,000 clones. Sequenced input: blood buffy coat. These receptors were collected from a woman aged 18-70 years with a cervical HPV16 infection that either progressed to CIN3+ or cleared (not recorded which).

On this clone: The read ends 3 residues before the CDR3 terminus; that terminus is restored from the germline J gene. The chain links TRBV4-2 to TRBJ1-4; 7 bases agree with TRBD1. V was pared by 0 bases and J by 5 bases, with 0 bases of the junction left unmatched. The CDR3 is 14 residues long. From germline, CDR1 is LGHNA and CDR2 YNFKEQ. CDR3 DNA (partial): TGTGCCAGCAGCCAAGAACAGGGGAATGAAAAA. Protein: CASSQEQGNEK. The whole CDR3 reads CASSQEQGNEKLFF.

This chain's CDR3 is CSVASETQYF. Partial CDR3 DNA: TGCAGCGTTGCATCAGAGACC. The J gene is TRBJ2-5, the V gene TRBV29-1; D gene ambiguous. The CDR3 end falls 3 residues outside the read, so it is completed with the germline J gene. Germline V gene data show CDR1 as SQVTM and CDR2 as ANQGSEA. The CDR3 contains 10 residues. Trimming removed 4 bases from V and 4 bases from J, with 4 bases in between.

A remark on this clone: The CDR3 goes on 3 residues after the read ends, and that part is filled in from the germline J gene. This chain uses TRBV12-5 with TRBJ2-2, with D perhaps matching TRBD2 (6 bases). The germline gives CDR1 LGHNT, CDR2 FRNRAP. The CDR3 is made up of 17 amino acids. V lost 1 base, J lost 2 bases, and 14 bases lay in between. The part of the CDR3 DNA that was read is TGTGCTAGTGGTTTGGGGAGGGGCCTCCTCAACACCGGGGAG. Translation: CASGLGRGLLNTGE. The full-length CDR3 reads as CASGLGRGLLNTGELFF.

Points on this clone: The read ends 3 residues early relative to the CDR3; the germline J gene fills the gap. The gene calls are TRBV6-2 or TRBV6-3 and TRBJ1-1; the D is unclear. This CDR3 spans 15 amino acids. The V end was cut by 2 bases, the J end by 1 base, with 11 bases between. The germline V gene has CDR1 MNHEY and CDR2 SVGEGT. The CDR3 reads CASSYPPKGNTEAFF. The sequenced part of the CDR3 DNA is TGTGCCAGCAGTTACCCGCCGAAGGGGAACACTGAA.

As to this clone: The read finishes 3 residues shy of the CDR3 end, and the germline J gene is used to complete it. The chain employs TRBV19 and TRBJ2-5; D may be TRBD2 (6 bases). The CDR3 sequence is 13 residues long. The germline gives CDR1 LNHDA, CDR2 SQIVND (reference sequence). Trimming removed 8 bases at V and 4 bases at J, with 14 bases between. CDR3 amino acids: CASGSRGGETQYF. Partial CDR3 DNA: TGTGCCAGTGGCTCGCGGGGAGGAGAGACC.

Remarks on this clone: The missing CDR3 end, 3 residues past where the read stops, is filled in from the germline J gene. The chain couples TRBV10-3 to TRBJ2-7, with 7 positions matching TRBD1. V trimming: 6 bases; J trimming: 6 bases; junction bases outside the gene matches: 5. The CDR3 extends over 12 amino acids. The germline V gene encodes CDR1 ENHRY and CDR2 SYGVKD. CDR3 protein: CAISTQGREQYF. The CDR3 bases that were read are TGTGCCATCAGCACACAGGGGCGCGAG.

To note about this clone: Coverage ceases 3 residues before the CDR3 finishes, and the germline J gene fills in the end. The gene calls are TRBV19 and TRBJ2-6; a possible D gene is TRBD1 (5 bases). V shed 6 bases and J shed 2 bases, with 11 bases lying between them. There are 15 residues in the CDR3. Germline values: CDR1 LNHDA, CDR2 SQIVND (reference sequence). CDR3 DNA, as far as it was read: TGTGCCAGTAGGGACAAGGGGCCTGGGGCCAACGTC. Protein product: CASRDKGPGANV. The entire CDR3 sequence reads CASRDKGPGANVLTF.

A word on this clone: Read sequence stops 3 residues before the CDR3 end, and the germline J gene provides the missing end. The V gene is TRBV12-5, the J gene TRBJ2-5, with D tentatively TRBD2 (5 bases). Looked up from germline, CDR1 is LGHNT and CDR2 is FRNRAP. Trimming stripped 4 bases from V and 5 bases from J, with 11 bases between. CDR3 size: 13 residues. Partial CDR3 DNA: TGTGCTAGTGGTTCCCCCGGGGTGGAGACC. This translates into CASGSPGVET. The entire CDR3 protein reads CASGSPGVETQYF.

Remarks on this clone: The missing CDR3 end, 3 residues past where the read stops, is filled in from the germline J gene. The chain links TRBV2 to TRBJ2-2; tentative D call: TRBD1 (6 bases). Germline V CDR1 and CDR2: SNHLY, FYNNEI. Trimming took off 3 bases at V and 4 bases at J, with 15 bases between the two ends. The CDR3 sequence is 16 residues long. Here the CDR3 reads CASSEVDSPSTGELFF. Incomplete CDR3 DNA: TGTGCCAGCAGTGAGGTGGACAGCCCGAGCACCGGGGAG. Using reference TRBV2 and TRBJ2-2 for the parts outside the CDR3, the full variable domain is EPEVTQTPSHQVTQMGQEVILRCVPISNHLYFYWYRQILGQKVEFLVSFYNNEISEKSEIFDDQFSVERPDGSNFTLKIRSTKLEDSAMYFCASSEVDSPSTGELFFGEGSRLTVL.

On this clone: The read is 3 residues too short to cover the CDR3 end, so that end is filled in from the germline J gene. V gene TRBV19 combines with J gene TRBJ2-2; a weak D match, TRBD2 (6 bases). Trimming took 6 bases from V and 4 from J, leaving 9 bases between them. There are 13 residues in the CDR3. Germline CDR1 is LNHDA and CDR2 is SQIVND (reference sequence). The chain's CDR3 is CASRSSGTGELFF. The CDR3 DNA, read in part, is TGTGCCAGTAGAAGTAGCGGCACCGGGGAG.

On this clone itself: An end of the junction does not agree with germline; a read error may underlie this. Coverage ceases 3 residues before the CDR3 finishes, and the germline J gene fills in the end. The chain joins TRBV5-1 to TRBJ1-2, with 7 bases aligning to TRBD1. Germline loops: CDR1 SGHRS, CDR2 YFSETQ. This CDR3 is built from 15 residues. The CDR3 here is CTSSLGGQTNYGYTF. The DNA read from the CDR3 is TGCACCAGCAGCTTGGGGGGACAGACAAACTATGGC.